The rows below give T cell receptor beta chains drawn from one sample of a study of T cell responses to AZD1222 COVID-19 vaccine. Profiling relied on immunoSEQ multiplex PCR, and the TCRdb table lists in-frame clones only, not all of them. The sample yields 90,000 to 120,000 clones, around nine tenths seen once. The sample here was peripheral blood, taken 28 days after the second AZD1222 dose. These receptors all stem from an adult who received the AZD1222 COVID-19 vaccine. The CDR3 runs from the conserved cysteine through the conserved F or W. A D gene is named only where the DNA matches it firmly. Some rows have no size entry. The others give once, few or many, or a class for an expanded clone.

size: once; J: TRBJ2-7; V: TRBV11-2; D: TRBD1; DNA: TGTGCCAGCAGCTTAAAAAGGGACAGAGGGAACGAGCAGTACTTC; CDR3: CASSLKRDRGNEQYF
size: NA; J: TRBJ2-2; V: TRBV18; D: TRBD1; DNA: TGTGCCAGCTCACAAACCGAGTCTTGGGACAGGATAAACACCGGGGAGCTGTTTTTT; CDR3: CASSQTESWDRINTGELFF
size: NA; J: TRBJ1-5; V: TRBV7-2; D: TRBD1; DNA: TGTGCCAGCAGCCCCCCCGGGACAGGGGGGGCCAATCAGCCCCAGCATTTT; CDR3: CASSPPGTGGANQPQHF
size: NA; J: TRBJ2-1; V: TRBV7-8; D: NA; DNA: TGTGCCAGCCGGGGGAGAGCCAATGAGCAGTTCTTC; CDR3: CASRGRANEQFF
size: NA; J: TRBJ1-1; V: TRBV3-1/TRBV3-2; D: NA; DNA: TGTGCCAGCGGCGGTCAAGGGACATCGCGAGCTTTCTTT; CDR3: CASGGQGTSRAFF
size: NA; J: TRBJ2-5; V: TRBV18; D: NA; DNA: TGTGCCAGCTCACACAGGGACGCCAGGGCGGAGACCCAGTACTTC; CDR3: CASSHRDARAETQYF
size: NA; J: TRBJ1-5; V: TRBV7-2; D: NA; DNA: TGTGCCAGCAGCTTAGCTCTCTCAGGGACTAGCAATCAGCCCCAGCATTTT; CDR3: CASSLALSGTSNQPQHF
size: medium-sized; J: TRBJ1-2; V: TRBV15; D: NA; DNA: TGTGCCACCAGCGGCCCCGGGATCCCGGATGGCTACACCTTC; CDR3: CATSGPGIPDGYTF
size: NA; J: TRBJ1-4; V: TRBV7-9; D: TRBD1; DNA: TGCGCCAAACAGGGGGAGGATGAAAAACTGTTTTTT; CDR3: CAKQGEDEKLFF
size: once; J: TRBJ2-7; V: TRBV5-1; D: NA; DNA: TGCGCCAGCAGCGAGCCCCAGGATCTCGAGCAGTACTTC; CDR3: CASSEPQDLEQYF
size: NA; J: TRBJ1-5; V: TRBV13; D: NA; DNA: TGTGCCAGCAGCGCAGGGGTAGGCAATCAGCCCCAGCATTTT; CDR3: CASSAGVGNQPQHF
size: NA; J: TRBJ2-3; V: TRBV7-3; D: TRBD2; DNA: TGTGCCAGCAGTTCTACGGGCGGGAGGGATACGCAGTATTTT; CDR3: CASSSTGGRDTQYF
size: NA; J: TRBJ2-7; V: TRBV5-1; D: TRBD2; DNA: TGCGCCAGCAGCCCGGGAGGGGGTGGGCCCTACGAGCAGTACTTC; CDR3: CASSPGGGGPYEQYF
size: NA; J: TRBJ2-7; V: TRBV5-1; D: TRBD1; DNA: TGCGCCAGCAGCTTGGTTGGGGCAGGGGGCGGCGAGCAGTACTTC; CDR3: CASSLVGAGGGEQYF
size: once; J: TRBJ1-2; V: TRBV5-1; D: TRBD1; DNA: TGCGCCAGCAGGCCCGGGACAGGTTACTATGGCTACACCTTC; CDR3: CASRPGTGYYGYTF
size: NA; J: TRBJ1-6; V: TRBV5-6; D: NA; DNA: TGTGCCAGCAGCTTGGGGGCAGGGGTAAATTCACCCCTCCACTTT; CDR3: CASSLGAGVNSPLHF
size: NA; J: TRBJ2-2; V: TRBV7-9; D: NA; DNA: TGTGCCAGCAGCGTATACGGGGAAAACACCGGGGAGCTGTTTTTT; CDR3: CASSVYGENTGELFF
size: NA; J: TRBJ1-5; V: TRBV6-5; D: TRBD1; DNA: TGTGCCGGGGGGACAGCCAGCAATCAGCCCCAGCATTTT; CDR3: CAGGTASNQPQHF
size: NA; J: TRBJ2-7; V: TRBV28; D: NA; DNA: TGTGCCAGCAGTAAAGTGGGATATACCTACGAGCAGTACTTC; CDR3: CASSKVGYTYEQYF
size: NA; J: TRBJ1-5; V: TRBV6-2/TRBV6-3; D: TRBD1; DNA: TGTGCCAGCAGTCAGGGGGGGCCTCAGCCCCAGCATTTT; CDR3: CASSQGGPQPQHF
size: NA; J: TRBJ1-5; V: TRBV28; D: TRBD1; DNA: TGTGCCAGCAGTCTAACAGGGGCGGATCAGCCCCAGCATTTT; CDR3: CASSLTGADQPQHF
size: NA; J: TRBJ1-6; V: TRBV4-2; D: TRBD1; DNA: TGTGCCAGCAGCCCCGGGACAGGGGATTCACCCCTCCACTTT; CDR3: CASSPGTGDSPLHF
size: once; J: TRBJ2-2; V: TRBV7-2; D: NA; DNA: TGTGCCAGCCGGGGGGCTCCGAACACCGGGGAGCTGTTTTTT; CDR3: CASRGAPNTGELFF
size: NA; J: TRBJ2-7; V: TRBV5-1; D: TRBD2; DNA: TGCGCCAGCAGCCGACTTGGGGGGGAGTCCTACGAGCAGTACTTC; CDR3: CASSRLGGESYEQYF
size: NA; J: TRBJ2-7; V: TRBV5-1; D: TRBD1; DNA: TGCGCCAGCAGCTTGAATCCGGGACAGGGGTACCACGAGCAGTACTTC; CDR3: CASSLNPGQGYHEQYF
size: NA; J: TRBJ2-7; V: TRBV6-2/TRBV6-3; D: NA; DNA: TGTGCCAGCAGTTCTCCCTACGAGCAGTACTTC; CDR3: CASSSPYEQYF
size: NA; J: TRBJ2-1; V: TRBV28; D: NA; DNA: TGTGCCAGCACCGGAGCTGTCTCCTACAATGAGCAGTTCTTC; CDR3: CASTGAVSYNEQFF
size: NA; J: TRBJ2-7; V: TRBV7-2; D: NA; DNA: TGTGCCAGCAGCTTAGTCGCAGGGACCCCTAAGGAGCAGTACTTC; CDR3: CASSLVAGTPKEQYF
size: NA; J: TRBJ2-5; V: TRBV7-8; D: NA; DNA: TGTGCCAGCAGCCCCCGTCGGACCCAAGAGACCCAGTACTTC; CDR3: CASSPRRTQETQYF
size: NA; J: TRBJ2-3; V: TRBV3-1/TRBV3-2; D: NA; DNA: TGTGCCAGCAGCCAAGTGGTGGGGGGATTTAGGCTAGATACGCAGTATTTT; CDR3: CASSQVVGGFRLDTQYF
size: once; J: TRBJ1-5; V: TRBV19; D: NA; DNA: TGTGCCAGTAGTTTGGCAGACAATCAGCCCCAGCATTTT; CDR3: CASSLADNQPQHF
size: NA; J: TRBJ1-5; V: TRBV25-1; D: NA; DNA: TGTGCCAGCAGTGACAGGGTGAGCAATCAGCCCCAGCATTTT; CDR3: CASSDRVSNQPQHF
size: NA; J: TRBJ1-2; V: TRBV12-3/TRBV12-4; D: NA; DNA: TGTGCCAGCAGTTTATTTCAGGGGTATGGCTACACCTTC; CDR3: CASSLFQGYGYTF
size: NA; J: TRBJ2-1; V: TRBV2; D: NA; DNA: TGTGCCAGCAGTGAGACGACGCCGACCTACAATGAGCAGTTCTTC; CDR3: CASSETTPTYNEQFF
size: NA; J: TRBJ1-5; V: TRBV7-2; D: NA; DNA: TGTGCCAGCAGCTTACAAGGGGGTCAGCCCCAGCATTTT; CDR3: CASSLQGGQPQHF
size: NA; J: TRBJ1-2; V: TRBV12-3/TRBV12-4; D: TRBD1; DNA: TGTGCCAGCAGAGTTGGGACAGGGGATGGCTACACCTTC; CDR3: CASRVGTGDGYTF
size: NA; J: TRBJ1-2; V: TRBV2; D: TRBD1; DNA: TGTGCCAGCAGTGGGGTGACAGGGTATGGCTACACCTTC; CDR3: CASSGVTGYGYTF
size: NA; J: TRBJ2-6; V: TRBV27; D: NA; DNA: TGTGCCAGCAGTTGGCCTGGGGCCAACGTCCTGACTTTC; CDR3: CASSWPGANVLTF
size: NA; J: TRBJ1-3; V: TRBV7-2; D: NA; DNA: TGTGCCAGCAGCTTAGAGGGGACCTACTCTGGAAACACCATATATTTT; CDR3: CASSLEGTYSGNTIYF
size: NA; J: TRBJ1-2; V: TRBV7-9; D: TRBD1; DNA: TGTGCCAGCAGCATAGGGACAGGGGGCGACTATGGCTACACCTTC; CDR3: CASSIGTGGDYGYTF
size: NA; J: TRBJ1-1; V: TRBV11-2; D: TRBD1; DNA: TGTGCCAGCAGCTTGGAGGGGGCGGTGAACACTGAAGCTTTCTTT; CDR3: CASSLEGAVNTEAFF
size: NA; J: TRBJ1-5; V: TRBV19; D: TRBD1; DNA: TGTGCCAGTAGTACCTACAGGGGGCCGGAACAGCCCCAGCATTTT; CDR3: CASSTYRGPEQPQHF
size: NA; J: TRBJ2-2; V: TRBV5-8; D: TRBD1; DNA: TGTGCCAGCAGCCCCTCCCGACAGGGTTTTAACACCGGGGAGCTGTTTTTT; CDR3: CASSPSRQGFNTGELFF
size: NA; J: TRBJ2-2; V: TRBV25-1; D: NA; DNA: TGTGCCAGCAGTGAAGATAGGGGACCCGGGGAGCTGTTTTTT; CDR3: CASSEDRGPGELFF
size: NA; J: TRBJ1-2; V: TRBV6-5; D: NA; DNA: TGTGCCAGCAGTTCCAGCTCACAAGGCTACACCTTC; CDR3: CASSSSSQGYTF
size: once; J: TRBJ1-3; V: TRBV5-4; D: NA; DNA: TGTGCCAGCAGCCGGGCGAACAGTGGAAACACCATATATTTT; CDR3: CASSRANSGNTIYF
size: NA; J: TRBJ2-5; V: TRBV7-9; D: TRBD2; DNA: TGTGCCATCACAGGGACTAGTTTTGAGACCCAGTACTTC; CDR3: CAITGTSFETQYF
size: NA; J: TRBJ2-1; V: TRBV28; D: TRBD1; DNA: TGTGCCAGCAGTAAGGTTGGACAGGGATACAATGAGCAGTTCTTC; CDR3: CASSKVGQGYNEQFF
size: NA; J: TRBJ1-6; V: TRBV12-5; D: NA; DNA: TGTGCTAGTGGTTTGATTCGGGATTCACCCCTCCACTTT; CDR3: CASGLIRDSPLHF
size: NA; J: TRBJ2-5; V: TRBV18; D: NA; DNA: TGTGCCAGCTCACCCGGGACCGGGGAGACCCAGTACTTC; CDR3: CASSPGTGETQYF
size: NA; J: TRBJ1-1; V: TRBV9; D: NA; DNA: TGTGCCAGCAGCGTAGGTGAGACCAACACTGAAGCTTTCTTT; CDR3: CASSVGETNTEAFF
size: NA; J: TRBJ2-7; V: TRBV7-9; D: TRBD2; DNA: TGTGCCAGCAGCACGGGGAGGGGAGAGCAGTACTTC; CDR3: CASSTGRGEQYF
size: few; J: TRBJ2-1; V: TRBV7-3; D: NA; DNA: TGTGCCAGCAGCGTACAGGGAGGCAATGAGCAGTTCTTC; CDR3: CASSVQGGNEQFF